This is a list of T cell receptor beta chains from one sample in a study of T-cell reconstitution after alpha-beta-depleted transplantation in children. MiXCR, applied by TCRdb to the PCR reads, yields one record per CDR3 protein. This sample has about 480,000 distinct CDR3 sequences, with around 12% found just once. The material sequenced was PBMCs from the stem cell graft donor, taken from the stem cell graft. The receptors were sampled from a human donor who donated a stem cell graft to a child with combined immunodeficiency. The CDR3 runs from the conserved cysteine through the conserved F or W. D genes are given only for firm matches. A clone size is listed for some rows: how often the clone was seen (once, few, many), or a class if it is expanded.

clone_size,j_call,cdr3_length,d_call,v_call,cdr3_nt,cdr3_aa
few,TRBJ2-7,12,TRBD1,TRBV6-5,TGTGCCAGCCATCAAACAGGGGGCGAGCAGTACTTC,CASHQTGGEQYF
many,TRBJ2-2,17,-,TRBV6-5,TGTGCCAGCAGTTACTCCCTCCCGGGCTCGGGCACCGGGGAGCTGTTTTTT,CASSYSLPGSGTGELFF
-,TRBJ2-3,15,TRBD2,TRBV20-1,TGCAGTGCTTCGGGACCGGGGGGATCCACAGATACGCAGTATTTT,CSASGPGGSTDTQYF
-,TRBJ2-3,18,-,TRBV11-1,TGTGCCAGCAGGTCCAGACGAGGGGGGCGTTGGGGCACAGATACGCAGTATTTT,CASRSRRGGRWGTDTQYF
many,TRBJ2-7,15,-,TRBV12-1,-,CASSFASGTEYEQYF
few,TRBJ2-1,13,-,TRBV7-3,TGTGCCAGCAACCAATGGGGGGGCGATGAGCAGTTCTTC,CASNQWGGDEQFF
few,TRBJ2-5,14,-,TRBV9,TGTGCCAGCAGCGCGGGACTCATAGGGGAGACCCAGTACTTC,CASSAGLIGETQYF
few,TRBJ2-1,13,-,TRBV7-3,TGTGCCAGCAGCTTAATTACGGGAAATGAGCAGTTCTTC,CASSLITGNEQFF
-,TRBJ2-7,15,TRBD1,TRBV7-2,TGTGCCAGCAGCTACGACAGGGCTGATGACTACGAGCAGTACTTC,CASSYDRADDYEQYF
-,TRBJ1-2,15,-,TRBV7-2,TGTGCCAGCAGCTTAGCCTCAGACCTGATCTATGGCTACACCTTC,CASSLASDLIYGYTF
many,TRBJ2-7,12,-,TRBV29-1,TGCAGCGTGGGGACTGGCTCCTACGAGCAGTACTTC,CSVGTGSYEQYF
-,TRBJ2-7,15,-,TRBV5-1,TGCGCCAGCAGCTTACCGGGGGTAGAGAGGAACGAGCAGTACTTC,CASSLPGVERNEQYF
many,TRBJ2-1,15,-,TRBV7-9,TGTGCCAGCAGCTCAGATTCGGACGGCTACAATGAGCAGTTCTTC,CASSSDSDGYNEQFF
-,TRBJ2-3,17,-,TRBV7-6,TGTGCCAGCAGCCCCTCGTTCGGTAGCGACCGCACAGATACGCAGTATTTT,CASSPSFGSDRTDTQYF
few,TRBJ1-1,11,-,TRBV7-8,TGTGCCAGCAGTTCTTATAACGAAGCTTTCTTT,CASSSYNEAFF
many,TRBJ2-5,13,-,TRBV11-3,TGTGCCAGCAGCTTAGTGGGTTGGGAGACCCAGTACTTC,CASSLVGWETQYF
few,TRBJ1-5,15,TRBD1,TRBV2,TGTGCCAGCAGGCCCGGGACAGGGGCACCTCAGCCCCAGCATTTT,CASRPGTGAPQPQHF
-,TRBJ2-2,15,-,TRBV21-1,TGTGCCAGCAGCCACGACAGGGACTCCGCCGGGGAGCTGTTTTTT,CASSHDRDSAGELFF
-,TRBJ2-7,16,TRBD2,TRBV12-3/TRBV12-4,TGTGCCAGCAGTTTAGCGTCTAGCGGGCCCCCCTACGAGCAGTACTTC,CASSLASSGPPYEQYF
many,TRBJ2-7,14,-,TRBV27,TGTGCCAGCAGCGGACGCCCAGGGATGGACGAGCAGTACTTC,CASSGRPGMDEQYF
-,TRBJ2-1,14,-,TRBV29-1,TGCAGTGCTCAGGGACACTACTCCTACAATGAGCAGTTCTTC,CSAQGHYSYNEQFF
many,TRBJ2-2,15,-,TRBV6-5,TGTGCCAGCAGTATACGGATAGCGAACACCGGGGAGCTGTTTTTT,CASSIRIANTGELFF
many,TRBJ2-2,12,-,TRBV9,TGTGCCAGCAGCTTCGAGACGGGGGAGCTGTTTTTT,CASSFETGELFF
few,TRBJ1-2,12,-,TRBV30,TGTGCCTGGAGTGTAACGGTCCGCGGCTACACCTTC,CAWSVTVRGYTF
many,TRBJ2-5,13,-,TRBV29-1,TGCAGCGTTCTATTACAGGGTTTGAGGACCCAGTACTTC,CSVLLQGLRTQYF
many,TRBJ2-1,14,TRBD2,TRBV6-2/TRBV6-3,TGTGCCAGCAGTTACGGGCTAGCGGACAATGAGCAGTTCTTC,CASSYGLADNEQFF
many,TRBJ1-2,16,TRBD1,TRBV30,TGTGCCTGGAGTGCAATCAACAGGGGCGGTCACTATGGCTACACCTTC,CAWSAINRGGHYGYTF
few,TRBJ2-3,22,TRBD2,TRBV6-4,TGTGCCAGCAGGACAGGCCAAACGGACAGGGCATTTCGGACTAGCGGGCCGGATACGCAGTATTTT,CASRTGQTDRAFRTSGPDTQYF
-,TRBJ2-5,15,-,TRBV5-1,TGCGCCAGCAGCTTTTGGGGGGGCTACCAAGAGACCCAGTACTTC,CASSFWGGYQETQYF
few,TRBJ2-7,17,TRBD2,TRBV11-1,TGTGCCAGCAGCTCACCTCCGGGACTAGAAGGGCCCTACGAGCAGTACTTC,CASSSPPGLEGPYEQYF
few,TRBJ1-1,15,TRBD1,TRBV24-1,TGTGCCACCAGTGACCACGGCCAGGGGGAACCTGAAGCTTTCTTT,CATSDHGQGEPEAFF
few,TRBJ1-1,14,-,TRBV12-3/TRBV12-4,TGTGCCAGCAGTTTAAGGGTGCCGGACACTGAAGCTTTCTTT,CASSLRVPDTEAFF
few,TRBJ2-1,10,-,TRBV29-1,TGCAGCGTCGCTAACAATGAGCAGTTCTTC,CSVANNEQFF
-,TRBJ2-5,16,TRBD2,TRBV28,TGTGCCAGCAGTCCCGGGACTAGCGGGGCCGGGGAGACCCAGTACTTC,CASSPGTSGAGETQYF
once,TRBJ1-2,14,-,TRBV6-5,TGTGCCAGCAGTTACTTAGCGTTCGGCTATGGCTACACCTTC,CASSYLAFGYGYTF
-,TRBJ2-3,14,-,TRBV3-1,TGTGCCAGCAGCCAAGCCCAGGGCACAGATACGCAGTATTTT,CASSQAQGTDTQYF
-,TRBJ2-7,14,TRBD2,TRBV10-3,TGTGCCATCAGTAGGGGTAGCGGGAGCCACGAGCAGTACTTC,CAISRGSGSHEQYF
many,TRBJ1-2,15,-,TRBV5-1,TGCGCCAGCAGCTTGGCCCGAGACAGTAACTATGGCTACACCTTC,CASSLARDSNYGYTF
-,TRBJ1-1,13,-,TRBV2,TGTGCCAGCAGTGCAGGGGTGAACACTGAAGCTTTCTTT,CASSAGVNTEAFF
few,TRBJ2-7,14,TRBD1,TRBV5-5,TGTGCCAGCAGCATGACAGGGGGTACGGCTGTGCAGTACTTC,CASSMTGGTAVQYF
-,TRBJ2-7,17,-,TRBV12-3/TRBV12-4,TGTGCCAGCAGTCACACCGGCCAGGGGAGGACAATCTACGAGCAGTACTTC,CASSHTGQGRTIYEQYF
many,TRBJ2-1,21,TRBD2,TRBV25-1,TGTGCCAGCAGCCTCGAGGGGAGGGGACTGAACCCGAAAACCCCTTACAATGAGCAGTTCTTC,CASSLEGRGLNPKTPYNEQFF